This is a list of T cell receptor beta chains from one sample in a study of cytomegalovirus exposure and HLA in healthy donors. Produced via immunoSEQ multiplex PCR; TCRdb's table is partial and in-frame only. The data hold 150,000 to 250,000 clones, with around 81% observed a single time. Sequenced sample: PBMCs. All receptors come from a man aged 25 to 40 in good health and CMV-seronegative. CDR3s include the opening cysteine and the closing phenylalanine or tryptophan. Fields, in order: D gene, V gene, clone size, J gene, CDR3 protein, CDR3 DNA. A D gene is named only where the DNA matches it firmly. Some rows mark clone size as missing; the rest say once, few, many or name a class of expanded clone.

TRBD1	TRBV10-3	.	TRBJ1-1	CAISEPTGGFTEAFF	TGTGCCATCAGTGAGCCTACAGGGGGCTTTACTGAAGCTTTCTTT
.	TRBV10-2	.	TRBJ1-5	CASSGAGIGNQPQHF	TGCGCCAGCAGTGGGGCGGGGATTGGCAATCAGCCCCAGCATTTT
.	TRBV7-9	.	TRBJ1-1	CASSLLSPEAFF	TGTGCCAGCAGTTTACTGAGCCCTGAAGCTTTCTTT
.	TRBV4-1	.	TRBJ2-5	CASSQFSAETQYF	TGCGCCAGCAGCCAATTTAGTGCGGAGACCCAGTACTTC
.	TRBV2	.	TRBJ2-2	CASRIQGTGELFF	TGTGCCAGCAGAATACAGGGCACCGGGGAGCTGTTTTTT
TRBD1	TRBV9	.	TRBJ1-1	CATSPGQTNTEAFF	TGTGCCACCTCCCCGGGACAGACGAACACTGAAGCTTTCTTT
TRBD1	TRBV7-8	few	TRBJ1-4	CASSLTGTGAEKLFF	TGTGCCAGCAGCTTAACCGGGACAGGGGCTGAAAAACTGTTTTTT
.	TRBV9	.	TRBJ1-5	CASSVDQGKSNQPQHF	TGTGCCAGCAGCGTTGATCAGGGGAAAAGCAATCAGCCCCAGCATTTT
TRBD2	TRBV28	few	TRBJ2-2	CASSPLAVNTGELFF	TGTGCCAGCAGCCCTCTAGCGGTGAACACCGGGGAGCTGTTTTTT
TRBD1	TRBV5-4	.	TRBJ2-7	CASSGGQAYEQYF	TGTGCCAGCAGCGGGGGACAGGCCTACGAGCAGTACTTC
.	TRBV7-9	.	TRBJ2-1	CASSALRTADEQFF	TGTGCCAGCAGCGCACTGAGGACTGCGGATGAGCAGTTCTTC
.	TRBV7-9	.	TRBJ1-1	CASSLVANTEAFF	TGTGCCAGCAGCTTAGTGGCGAACACTGAAGCTTTCTTT
TRBD1	TRBV27	.	TRBJ1-3	CASSPTRGQAGNTIYF	TGTGCCAGCAGTCCAACCAGGGGGCAGGCTGGAAACACCATATATTTT
TRBD2	TRBV5-1	.	TRBJ2-3	CASSLSGTTDTQYF	TGCGCCAGCAGCCTTAGCGGGACCACAGATACGCAGTATTTT
TRBD1	TRBV28	.	TRBJ1-1	CASSGGDREAAEAFF	TGTGCCAGCAGTGGGGGCGACAGGGAAGCGGCTGAAGCTTTCTTT
TRBD2	TRBV10-3	.	TRBJ2-2	CAISPGTSGSSGELFF	TGTGCCATCAGTCCCGGGACTAGCGGGAGTTCCGGGGAGCTGTTTTTT
.	TRBV5-1	.	TRBJ2-2	CASSLASSGSTGELFF	TGCGCCAGCAGCTTGGCCTCTTCGGGAAGTACCGGGGAGCTGTTTTTT
.	TRBV7-9	.	TRBJ2-1	CASSPRPREQFF	TGTGCCAGCAGCCCGCGACCTAGAGAACAGTTCTTC
TRBD1	TRBV27	.	TRBJ1-4	CASSPQLRPGTGWYVGEKLFF	TGTGCCAGCAGTCCACAACTAAGACCCGGGACAGGGTGGTATGTAGGTGAAAAACTGTTTTTT
TRBD2	TRBV25-1	.	TRBJ2-7	CASSEGAGGVSYEQYF	TGTGCCAGCAGTGAGGGAGCGGGAGGAGTTTCCTACGAGCAGTACTTC
.	TRBV25-1	.	TRBJ2-3	CASSPGQSPNTDTQYF	TGTGCCAGCAGTCCAGGGCAGAGCCCAAACACAGATACGCAGTATTTT
.	TRBV19	.	TRBJ2-7	CASSPAGRYGSYEQYF	TGTGCCAGTAGTCCGGCGGGCCGATATGGGTCCTACGAGCAGTACTTC
TRBD1	TRBV4-2	.	TRBJ2-7	CASSHMTGGRYEQYF	TGTGCCAGCAGCCATATGACAGGGGGTCGGTACGAGCAGTACTTC
TRBD1	TRBV10-2	.	TRBJ2-3	CASRQGAGDTQYF	TGCGCCAGCAGACAGGGGGCCGGAGATACGCAGTATTTT
.	TRBV7-9	.	TRBJ1-1	CSSSQDRSGAFF	TGTTCCAGCAGCCAAGACAGATCTGGCGCTTTCTTT
.	TRBV6-1	few	TRBJ2-2	CASSEGEWTGELFF	TGTGCCAGCAGTGAAGGTGAGTGGACCGGGGAGCTGTTTTTT
TRBD2	TRBV28	few	TRBJ2-1	CASSLVSGSFDEQFF	TGTGCCAGCAGTTTAGTCAGCGGGAGTTTCGATGAGCAGTTCTTC
TRBD1	TRBV6-6	.	TRBJ2-4	CASSLRTGGGKNIQYF	TGTGCCAGCAGCCTAAGGACAGGGGGCGGCAAAAACATTCAGTACTTC
.	TRBV11-3	.	TRBJ2-6	CASSSRGSGANVLTF	TGTGCCAGCAGCTCAAGAGGCTCTGGGGCCAACGTCCTGACTTTC
TRBD1	TRBV4-1	.	TRBJ2-3	CASSQAFPTGIGTDTQYF	TGCGCCAGCAGCCAAGCTTTCCCGACAGGGATCGGCACAGATACGCAGTATTTT
.	TRBV27	.	TRBJ1-5	CASADLDSNQPQHF	TGTGCCAGCGCCGATCTAGATAGCAATCAGCCCCAGCATTTT
.	TRBV5-6	.	TRBJ2-3	CASSATDTQYF	TGTGCCAGCAGCGCGACAGATACGCAGTATTTT
.	TRBV6-5	few	TRBJ1-1	CASSYRVGQMNTEAFF	TGTGCCAGCAGTTACCGGGTAGGACAGATGAACACTGAAGCTTTCTTT
.	TRBV27	.	TRBJ2-7	CASSPPSYEQYF	TGTGCCAGCAGTCCCCCGTCCTACGAGCAGTACTTC
TRBD1	TRBV27	.	TRBJ2-7	CASSFGQGPFYEQYF	TGTGCCAGCAGTTTTGGACAGGGCCCTTTCTACGAGCAGTACTTC
TRBD1	TRBV10-2	.	TRBJ1-1	CASRDRGAGTEAFF	TGCGCCAGCAGGGACAGGGGGGCAGGCACTGAAGCTTTCTTT
TRBD2	TRBV28	.	TRBJ2-1	CASIRLAGGHNEQFF	TGTGCCAGCATCCGACTAGCGGGAGGCCACAATGAGCAGTTCTTC
.	TRBV27	few	TRBJ1-1	CASSFRGIGTEAFF	TGTGCCAGCAGTTTTCGGGGGATCGGGACTGAAGCTTTCTTT
TRBD2	TRBV28	.	TRBJ2-1	CASSLAGSSYNEQFF	TGTGCCAGCAGTCTAGCGGGCAGCTCCTACAATGAGCAGTTCTTC
.	TRBV4-1	.	TRBJ2-1	CASSQVSYNEQFF	TGCGCCAGCAGCCAAGTTTCGTACAATGAGCAGTTCTTC
.	TRBV6-5	.	TRBJ2-7	CASSYSTAPTYEQYF	TGTGCCAGCAGTTATTCGACAGCTCCCACCTACGAGCAGTACTTC
.	TRBV27	.	TRBJ2-4	CASSWDSKNIQYF	TGTGCCAGCAGCTGGGACTCCAAAAACATTCAGTACTTC
.	TRBV5-5	.	TRBJ1-5	CASSADSPNQPQHF	TGTGCCAGCAGCGCCGACAGTCCGAATCAGCCCCAGCATTTT
TRBD2	TRBV27	.	TRBJ2-7	CASRGGLGVQYEQYF	TGTGCCAGCAGGGGAGGGTTGGGGGTGCAGTACGAGCAGTACTTC
.	TRBV5-6	.	TRBJ2-2	CASSLGQNTGELFF	TGTGCCAGCAGCTTGGGACAGAACACCGGGGAGCTGTTTTTT